In this sample, the clone carrying this TCR beta chain turned up many times. Its antigen is not known. This sample was included in a study of post-analysis software for immune sequencing data. Study information: The cohort encompassed relapsing-remitting, secondary progressive and progressive-relapsing multiple sclerosis disease courses.

Each TCR beta cDNA library carried unique molecular identifiers. Input amounts of roughly 0.85 to 10 million T cells were used. These gave 500,000 or so cDNA molecules, so each molecule approximated one T cell. One entry per CDR3 protein, called by TCRdb with MiXCR from the PCR reads. In the table there are hundreds of thousands of distinct CDR3 sequences, roughly 58% of which are singletons. Findings of the study overall: Included in a set of about 5 TRBV segments more frequent in patients than controls were TRBV5-6, TRBV5-1 and TRBV20-1. F-measure co-clustering was strong for batch-matched samples. Controls showed significantly higher normalized Chao1 diversity than did multiple sclerosis patients.

Trimming cost V 5 bases and J 0 bases, with 11 bases left between them. CDR3 length: 14 residues. The V gene's germline CDR1 is SQVTM and CDR2 ANQGSEA. The sequence was obtained from a girl aged 5 to 17 with multiple sclerosis. The rearrangement joins TRBV29-1 to TRBJ2-4; tentatively, D is TRBD1 (6 bases). Sequencing was carried out using blood. CDR3 sequence: CSVRGHLAKNIQYF. DNA of the CDR3: TGCAGCGTTCGGGGACACTTAGCCAAAAACATTCAGTACTTC.